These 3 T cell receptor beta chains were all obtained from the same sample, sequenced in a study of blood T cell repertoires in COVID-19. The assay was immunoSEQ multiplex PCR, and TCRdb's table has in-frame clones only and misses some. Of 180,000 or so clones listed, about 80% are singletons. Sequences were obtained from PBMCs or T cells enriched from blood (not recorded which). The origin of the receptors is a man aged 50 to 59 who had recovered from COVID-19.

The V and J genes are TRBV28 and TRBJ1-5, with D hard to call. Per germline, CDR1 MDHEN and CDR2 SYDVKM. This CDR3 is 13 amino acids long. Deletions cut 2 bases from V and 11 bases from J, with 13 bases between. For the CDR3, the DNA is TGTGCCAGCAGTTTACCCTCGGGAAAGTCCCAGCATTTT. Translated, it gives CASSLPSGKSQHF.

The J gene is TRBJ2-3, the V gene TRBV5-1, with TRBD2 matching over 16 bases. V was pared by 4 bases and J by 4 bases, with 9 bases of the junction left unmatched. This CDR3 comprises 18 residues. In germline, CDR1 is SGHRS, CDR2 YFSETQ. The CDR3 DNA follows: TGCGCCAGCAGCGAGGGACTAGCGGGAGGGATCGCAGCAGATACGCAGTATTTT. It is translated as CASSEGLAGGIAADTQYF.

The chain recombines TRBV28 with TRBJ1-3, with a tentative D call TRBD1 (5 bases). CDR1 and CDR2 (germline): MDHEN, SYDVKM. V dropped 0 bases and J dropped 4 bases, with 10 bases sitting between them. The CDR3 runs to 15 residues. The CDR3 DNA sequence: TGTGCCAGCAGTTTATGGGTGGACACGGGAAACACCATATATTTT. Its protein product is CASSLWVDTGNTIYF.